The entry that follows covers one TCR beta chain sequence. Trimming took 4 bases from V and 3 from J, leaving 14 bases between them. This CDR3 comprises 15 residues. Germline CDR1 SGHVS, CDR2 FNYEAQ. The Seattle site enrolled patients during active infection and followed them longitudinally. This entry comes from a study of blood T cell repertoires in COVID-19. Study overall: Both acute and convalescent COVID-19 samples were obtained from the United States, Italy and Spain. Sources were T cells, B-cell-depleted T cells, or PBMCs; the material itself was cDNA or gDNA.

Authors' processing steps: Researchers report that nucleated cell counts were estimated from reference gene primer amplification. Clones were sequenced by immunoSEQ multiplex PCR, and TCRdb holds only the in-frame ones, with some missing. V and J calls and clone size follow that table, whereas D and trimming were derived from the DNA. Of roughly 410,000 clones in the sample, approximately 87% were seen once. The clonotype comes from a woman aged 55-75 years with COVID-19, enrolled during active disease. The sample was peripheral blood. The J gene is TRBJ2-3, the V gene TRBV7-6; D possibly corresponds to TRBD2 (6 bases). In DNA, the CDR3 is TGTGCCAGCAGCTCCTTAGCGGCGGGGACAGATACGCAGTATTTT. It yields the protein CASSSLAAGTDTQYF.